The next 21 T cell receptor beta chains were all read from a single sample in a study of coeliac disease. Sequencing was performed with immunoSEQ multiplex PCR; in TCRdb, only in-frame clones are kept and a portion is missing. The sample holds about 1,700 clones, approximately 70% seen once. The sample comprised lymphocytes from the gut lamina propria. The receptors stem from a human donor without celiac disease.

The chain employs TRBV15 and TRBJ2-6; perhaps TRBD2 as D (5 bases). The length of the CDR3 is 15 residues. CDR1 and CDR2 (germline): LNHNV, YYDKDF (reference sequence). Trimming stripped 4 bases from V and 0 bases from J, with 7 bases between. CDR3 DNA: TGTGCCACCAGCAACAGCGGCTCTGGGGCCAACGTCCTGACTTTC. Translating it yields CATSNSGSGANVLTF.

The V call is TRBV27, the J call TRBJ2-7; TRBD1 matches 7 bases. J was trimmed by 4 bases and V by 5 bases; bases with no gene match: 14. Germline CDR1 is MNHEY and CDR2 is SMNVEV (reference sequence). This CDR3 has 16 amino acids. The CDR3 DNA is TGTGCCAGCAGTCCCGGACAGGCCTGGGGCGTTTACGAGCAGTACTTC. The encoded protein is CASSPGQAWGVYEQYF.

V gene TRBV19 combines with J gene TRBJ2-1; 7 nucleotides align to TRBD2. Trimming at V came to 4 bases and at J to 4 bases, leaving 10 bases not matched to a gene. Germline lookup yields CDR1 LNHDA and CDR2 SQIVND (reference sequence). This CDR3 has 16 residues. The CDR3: CASSTWEPSGYNEQFF. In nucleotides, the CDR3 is TGTGCCAGTAGTACATGGGAACCTAGCGGATACAATGAGCAGTTCTTC.

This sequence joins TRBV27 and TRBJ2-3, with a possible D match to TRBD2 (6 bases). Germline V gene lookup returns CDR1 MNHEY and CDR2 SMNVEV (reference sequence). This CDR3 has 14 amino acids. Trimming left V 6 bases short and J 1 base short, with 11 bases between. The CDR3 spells CASSGGEGTDTQYF. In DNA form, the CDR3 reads TGTGCCAGCAGCGGAGGGGAAGGCACAGATACGCAGTATTTT.

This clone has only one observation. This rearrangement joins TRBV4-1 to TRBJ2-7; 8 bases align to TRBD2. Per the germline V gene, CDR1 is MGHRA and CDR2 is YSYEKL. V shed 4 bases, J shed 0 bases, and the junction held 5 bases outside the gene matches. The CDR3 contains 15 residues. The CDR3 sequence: CASSPTSGFSYEQYF. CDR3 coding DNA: TGCGCCAGCAGCCCAACTAGCGGCTTCTCCTACGAGCAGTACTTC.

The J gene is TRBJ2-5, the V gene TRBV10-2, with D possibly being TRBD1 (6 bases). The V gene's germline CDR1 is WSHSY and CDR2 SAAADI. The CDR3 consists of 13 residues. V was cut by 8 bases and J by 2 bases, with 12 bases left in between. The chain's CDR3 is CASGGVGQETQYF. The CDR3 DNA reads TGCGCCAGCGGGGGCGTTGGGCAAGAGACCCAGTACTTC.

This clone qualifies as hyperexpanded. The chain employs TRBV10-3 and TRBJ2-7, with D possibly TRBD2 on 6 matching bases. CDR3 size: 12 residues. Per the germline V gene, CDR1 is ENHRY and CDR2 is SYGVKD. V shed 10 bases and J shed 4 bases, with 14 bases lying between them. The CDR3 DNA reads TGTGCCACTGGGTGGGGGGAATACGAGCAGTACTTC. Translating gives CATGWGEYEQYF.

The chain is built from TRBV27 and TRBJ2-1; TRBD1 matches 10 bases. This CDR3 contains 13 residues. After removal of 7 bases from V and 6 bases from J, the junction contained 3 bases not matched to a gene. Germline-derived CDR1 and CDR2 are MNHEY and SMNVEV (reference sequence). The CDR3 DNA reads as TGTGCCAGCATTCGGACAGGGGGCAATGAGCAGTTCTTC. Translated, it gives CASIRTGGNEQFF.

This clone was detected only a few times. The CDR3 region is CASSLTRTGGNEQFF. CDR3 in DNA: TGTGCCAGCAGCTTGACCAGGACGGGGGGCAATGAGCAGTTCTTC. This chain joins TRBV5-6 and TRBJ2-1; 7 bases line up with TRBD2. The CDR3 extends over 15 amino acids. The V gene end was trimmed by 1 base and the J gene end by 6 bases; junction bases not matched to a gene: 7. Germline CDR1 SGHDT, CDR2 YYEEEE.

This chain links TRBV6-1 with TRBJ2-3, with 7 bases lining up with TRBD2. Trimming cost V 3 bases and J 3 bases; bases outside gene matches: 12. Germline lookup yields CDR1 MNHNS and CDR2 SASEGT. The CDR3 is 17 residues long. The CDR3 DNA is TGTGCCAGCAGTGAGGGAGTGAAGCGGGATATAACAGATACGCAGTATTTT. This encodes CASSEGVKRDITDTQYF.

The CDR3 DNA reads as TGCGCCAGCAGGGCTCGACAGGGGGCGAACACTGAAGCTTTCTTT. The encoded protein is CASRARQGANTEAFF. The chain joins TRBV5-1 to TRBJ1-1, with TRBD1 matching 10 bases. Germline V gives CDR1 SGHRS, CDR2 YFSETQ. The CDR3 spans 15 residues. J gave up 1 base and V 5 bases, and 5 bases lay outside the gene matches. Looking up the rest from reference TRBV5-1 and TRBJ1-1 gives the full variable domain: KAGVTQTPRYLIKTRGQQVTLSCSPISGHRSVSWYQQTPGQGLQFLFEYFSETQRNKGNFPGRFSGRQFSNSRSEMNVSTLELGDSALYLCASRARQGANTEAFFGQGTRLTVV.

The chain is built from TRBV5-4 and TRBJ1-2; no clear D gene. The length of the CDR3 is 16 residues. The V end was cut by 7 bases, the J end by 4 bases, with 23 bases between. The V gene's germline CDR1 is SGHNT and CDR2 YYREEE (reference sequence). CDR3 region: CASAYLIPGKTYGYTF. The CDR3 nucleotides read TGTGCCAGCGCCTATCTCATACCAGGAAAGACCTATGGCTACACCTTC.

Written as DNA, the CDR3 is TGTGCCAGCAGCTCCGATGGGACTTCTAGAGGAACTGAAGCTTTCTTT. Translation gives CASSSDGTSRGTEAFF. The rearrangement uses TRBV7-9 and TRBJ1-1; a weak D match, TRBD1 (5 bases). The CDR3 length is 16 residues. V lost 4 bases and J 5 bases, leaving 20 bases between the germline ends. CDR1 and CDR2 (germline): SEHNR, FQNEAQ (reference sequence).

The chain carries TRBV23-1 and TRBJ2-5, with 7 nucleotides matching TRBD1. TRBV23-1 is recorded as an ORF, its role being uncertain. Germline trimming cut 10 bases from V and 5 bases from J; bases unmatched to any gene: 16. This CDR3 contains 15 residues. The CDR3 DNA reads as TGCGCCATCGCCCCACGCAAGACAGGGTCCGAGACCCAGTACTTC. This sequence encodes CAIAPRKTGSETQYF.

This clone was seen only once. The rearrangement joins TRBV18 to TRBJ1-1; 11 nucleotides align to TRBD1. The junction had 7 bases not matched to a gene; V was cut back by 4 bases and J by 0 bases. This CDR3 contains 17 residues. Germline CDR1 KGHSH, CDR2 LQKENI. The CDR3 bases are TGTGCCAGCTCACAGGGCGGGACAGGGGGGATGAACACTGAAGCTTTCTTT. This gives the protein CASSQGGTGGMNTEAFF.

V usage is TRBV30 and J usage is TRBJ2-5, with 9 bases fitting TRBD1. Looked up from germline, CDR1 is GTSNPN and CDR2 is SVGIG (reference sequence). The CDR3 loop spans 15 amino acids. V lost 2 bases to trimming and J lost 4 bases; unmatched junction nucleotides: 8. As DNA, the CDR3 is TGTGCCTGGAGTATCACAGGGGGCAGCGGAGAGACCCAGTACTTC. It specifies CAWSITGGSGETQYF.

CDR3 in amino acids: CASSSTGSWDEQFF. The CDR3 region has the DNA TGTGCCAGCAGTTCTACAGGGAGTTGGGATGAGCAGTTCTTC. This chain connects TRBV7-2 to TRBJ2-1; TRBD1 is a possible D gene (6 bases). V lost 6 bases and J lost 8, with 17 bases in between. The V gene's germline CDR1 is SGHTA and CDR2 FQGNSA. The CDR3 has 14 amino acids.

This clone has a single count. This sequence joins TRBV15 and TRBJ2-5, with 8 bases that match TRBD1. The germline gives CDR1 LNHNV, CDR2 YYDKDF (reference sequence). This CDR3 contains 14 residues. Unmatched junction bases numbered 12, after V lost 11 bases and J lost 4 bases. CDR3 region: CASSGGRISETQYF. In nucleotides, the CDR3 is TGTGCCTCCTCAGGGGGCCGGATTTCAGAGACCCAGTACTTC.

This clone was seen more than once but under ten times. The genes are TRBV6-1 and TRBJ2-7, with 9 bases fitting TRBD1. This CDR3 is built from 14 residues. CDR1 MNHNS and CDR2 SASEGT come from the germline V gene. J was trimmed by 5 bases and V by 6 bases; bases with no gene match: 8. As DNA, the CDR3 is TGTGCCAGCAGGGACGACAGGGGGAAGAACGAGCAGTACTTC. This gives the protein CASRDDRGKNEQYF.

CDR3 in amino acids: CASSPIVAGGEQFF. CDR3 nucleotides: TGTGCCAGCAGTCCCATAGTAGCGGGAGGAGAGCAGTTCTTC. The chain couples TRBV13 to TRBJ2-1; 10 positions agree with TRBD2. V lost 6 bases to trimming and J lost 10 bases; unmatched junction nucleotides: 9. The germline V gene encodes CDR1 PRHDT and CDR2 FYEKMQ (reference sequence). The CDR3 is 14 amino acids.

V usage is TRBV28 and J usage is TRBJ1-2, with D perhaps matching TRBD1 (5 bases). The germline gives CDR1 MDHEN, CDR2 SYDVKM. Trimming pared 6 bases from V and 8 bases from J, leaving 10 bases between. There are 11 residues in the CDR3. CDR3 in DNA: TGTGCCAGCAGGGGACTAGCAGGCTACACCTTC. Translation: CASRGLAGYTF.